Listed below are T cell receptor beta chains from one sample, sequenced in a study of control samples from healthy donors and cancer patients. The method was immunoSEQ multiplex PCR; TCRdb's version includes in-frame clones alone and lacks a portion of them. The sample lists 100,000 to 150,000 clones, roughly 90% occurring once. Sequencing was carried out using PBMCs. These receptors were taken from a man aged 50-59 years with head and neck cancer. The CDR3 runs from the conserved cysteine through the conserved F or W. Each record gives: V gene, J gene, clone size, D gene, CDR3 DNA, CDR3 protein. The D gene is left open where the match is weak. Expanded clones get a size class; other rows say once, few or many, or leave the size out.

V gene: TRBV7-2; J gene: TRBJ2-7; clone size: few; D gene: .; CDR3 DNA: TGTGCCAGCAGCCCCGGGACGGATAGCCGCGAGCAGTACTTC; CDR3 protein: CASSPGTDSREQYF
V gene: TRBV9; J gene: TRBJ2-1; clone size: .; D gene: TRBD2; CDR3 DNA: TGTGCCAGCAGCGCTCGACTAGCGAGCTACAATGAGCAGTTCTTC; CDR3 protein: CASSARLASYNEQFF
V gene: TRBV5-1; J gene: TRBJ2-1; clone size: .; D gene: .; CDR3 DNA: TGCGCCAGCAGCTCTCTAGGGATATACAATGAGCAGTTCTTC; CDR3 protein: CASSSLGIYNEQFF
V gene: TRBV18; J gene: TRBJ2-2; clone size: .; D gene: TRBD2; CDR3 DNA: TGTGCCAGCTCACCACTTGGGACTACAACCGGGGAGCTGTTTTTT; CDR3 protein: CASSPLGTTTGELFF
V gene: TRBV9; J gene: TRBJ2-3; clone size: .; D gene: TRBD2; CDR3 DNA: TGTGCCAGCGGGGGGGGTTTCACAGATACGCAGTATTTT; CDR3 protein: CASGGGFTDTQYF
V gene: TRBV6-5; J gene: TRBJ2-7; clone size: .; D gene: .; CDR3 DNA: TGTGCCAGCAGCCCCGCTGGCGGGACAACCTACGAGCAGTACTTC; CDR3 protein: CASSPAGGTTYEQYF
V gene: TRBV6-5; J gene: TRBJ1-5; clone size: .; D gene: .; CDR3 DNA: TGTGCCAGCAGCCCCCCAAATCAGCCCCAGCATTTT; CDR3 protein: CASSPPNQPQHF
V gene: TRBV29-1; J gene: TRBJ2-7; clone size: .; D gene: TRBD1; CDR3 DNA: TGCAGCGTTGCGGGTGACGACAGGGGCCCGACCTACGAGCAGTACTTC; CDR3 protein: CSVAGDDRGPTYEQYF
V gene: TRBV6-5; J gene: TRBJ1-5; clone size: .; D gene: .; CDR3 DNA: TGTGCCAGGACAGGAGCCTACAATCAGCCCCAGCATTTT; CDR3 protein: CARTGAYNQPQHF
V gene: TRBV2; J gene: TRBJ1-6; clone size: .; D gene: .; CDR3 DNA: TGTGCCAGCAGTGAACAGATCGACTCACCCCTCCACTTT; CDR3 protein: CASSEQIDSPLHF
V gene: TRBV19; J gene: TRBJ2-3; clone size: .; D gene: .; CDR3 DNA: TGTGCCAGTAGTATCAGGACTGGCTCCCCAGATACGCAGTATTTT; CDR3 protein: CASSIRTGSPDTQYF
V gene: TRBV3-1/TRBV3-2; J gene: TRBJ2-5; clone size: few; D gene: .; CDR3 DNA: TGTGCCAGCAGCCAAAACGGGGGGCTACAAGAGACCCAGTACTTC; CDR3 protein: CASSQNGGLQETQYF
V gene: TRBV7-6; J gene: TRBJ2-7; clone size: .; D gene: TRBD1; CDR3 DNA: TGTGCCAGCAGCTTGGGGGACAGGACTTACGAGCAGTACTTC; CDR3 protein: CASSLGDRTYEQYF
V gene: TRBV11-2; J gene: TRBJ2-5; clone size: .; D gene: .; CDR3 DNA: TGTGCCAGCACCTACGGCGGCAGGACCCAGTACTTC; CDR3 protein: CASTYGGRTQYF
V gene: TRBV28; J gene: TRBJ2-2; clone size: .; D gene: .; CDR3 DNA: TGTGCCAGCACTAACGCCCGGGACGGGAGAATCGGGGAGCTGTTTTTT; CDR3 protein: CASTNARDGRIGELFF
V gene: TRBV18; J gene: TRBJ1-5; clone size: .; D gene: .; CDR3 DNA: TGTGCCAGCTCACCACCGGGGCAAAATCAGCCCCAGCATTTT; CDR3 protein: CASSPPGQNQPQHF
V gene: TRBV10-3; J gene: TRBJ2-7; clone size: .; D gene: TRBD2; CDR3 DNA: TGTGCCATCAGGGGGGATCATAGCGGGAACGAGCAGTACTTC; CDR3 protein: CAIRGDHSGNEQYF
V gene: TRBV6-2/TRBV6-3; J gene: TRBJ2-1; clone size: .; D gene: .; CDR3 DNA: TGTGCCAGCAGTATCCGGGACACGTCCTACAATGAGCAGTTCTTC; CDR3 protein: CASSIRDTSYNEQFF
V gene: TRBV1; J gene: TRBJ2-6; clone size: .; D gene: .; CDR3 DNA: TGCACCAGCAGCCAGGCGACTAGCGGGCGAACTGGGGCCAACGTCCTGACTTTC; CDR3 protein: CTSSQATSGRTGANVLTF
V gene: TRBV28; J gene: TRBJ1-1; clone size: .; D gene: .; CDR3 DNA: TGTGCCAGCAGTTTAGTAATTTACACTGAAGCTTTCTTT; CDR3 protein: CASSLVIYTEAFF
V gene: TRBV3-1/TRBV3-2; J gene: TRBJ2-2; clone size: .; D gene: TRBD1; CDR3 DNA: TGTGCCAGCAGCGGGGGGACAGGTTCGAACACCGGGGAGCTGTTTTTT; CDR3 protein: CASSGGTGSNTGELFF
V gene: TRBV12-3/TRBV12-4; J gene: TRBJ1-5; clone size: .; D gene: .; CDR3 DNA: TGTGCCAGCACCAACGGGACATCTCAGCCCCAGCATTTT; CDR3 protein: CASTNGTSQPQHF
V gene: TRBV27; J gene: TRBJ2-1; clone size: .; D gene: TRBD2; CDR3 DNA: TGTGCCAGCCAACGACTAGCGGGCTACAATGAGCAGTTCTTC; CDR3 protein: CASQRLAGYNEQFF
V gene: TRBV18; J gene: TRBJ1-4; clone size: .; D gene: .; CDR3 DNA: TGTGCCAGCTCACCTCGCCTTGGGAGGATGGATGAAAAACTGTTTTTT; CDR3 protein: CASSPRLGRMDEKLFF
V gene: TRBV5-1; J gene: TRBJ1-1; clone size: .; D gene: .; CDR3 DNA: TGCGCCAGCAGCTTGCAGGGTATTAACACTGAAGCTTTCTTT; CDR3 protein: CASSLQGINTEAFF
V gene: TRBV28; J gene: TRBJ2-5; clone size: .; D gene: .; CDR3 DNA: TGTGCCAGCAGTTATAGGATCTGGGAGACCCAGTACTTC; CDR3 protein: CASSYRIWETQYF
V gene: TRBV4-1; J gene: TRBJ2-4; clone size: .; D gene: .; CDR3 DNA: TGCGCCAGCAGCCACCCCAAAATGGATAGGTTACCGGGGAAAAAAAACATTCAGTACTTC; CDR3 protein: CASSHPKMDRLPGKKNIQYF
V gene: TRBV4-2; J gene: TRBJ2-7; clone size: few; D gene: TRBD2; CDR3 DNA: TGTGCCAGCAGCCAAGGAAGGGGGACTAGCGGTTCCTACGAGCAGTACTTC; CDR3 protein: CASSQGRGTSGSYEQYF
V gene: TRBV6-1; J gene: TRBJ1-5; clone size: .; D gene: .; CDR3 DNA: TGTGCCAGCAGTGAAGCGTGGAGGGGCCAGCCCCAGCATTTT; CDR3 protein: CASSEAWRGQPQHF
V gene: TRBV5-1; J gene: TRBJ1-1; clone size: .; D gene: TRBD1; CDR3 DNA: TGCGCCAGCAGCTACACTCTACAGGGGTTGCACAACGCTGAAGCTTTCTTT; CDR3 protein: CASSYTLQGLHNAEAFF
V gene: TRBV29-1; J gene: TRBJ2-7; clone size: .; D gene: .; CDR3 DNA: TGCAGCGTTGAAGATCATAGGGGCGAGCAGTACTTC; CDR3 protein: CSVEDHRGEQYF
V gene: TRBV2; J gene: TRBJ2-1; clone size: .; D gene: TRBD1; CDR3 DNA: TGTGCCAGCAGTGAAAGAGGACAGGGGGCAGAGCAGTTCTTC; CDR3 protein: CASSERGQGAEQFF
V gene: TRBV7-9; J gene: TRBJ1-1; clone size: .; D gene: .; CDR3 DNA: TGTGCCAGCAGCTTGGCATGGGACACTGAAGCTTTCTTT; CDR3 protein: CASSLAWDTEAFF
V gene: TRBV28; J gene: TRBJ1-5; clone size: .; D gene: TRBD1; CDR3 DNA: TGTGCCAGCAGTACCCCGACAGGGGGCAATCAGCCCCAGCATTTT; CDR3 protein: CASSTPTGGNQPQHF
V gene: TRBV7-2; J gene: TRBJ2-5; clone size: .; D gene: .; CDR3 DNA: TGTGCCAGCGGTCGGGACCGTTGGGGCGAGACCCAGTACTTC; CDR3 protein: CASGRDRWGETQYF